Given below is one T cell receptor beta chain in context. Methods used by the authors: Estimated nucleated cell counts came from reference gene primer amplification. This table comes from immunoSEQ multiplex PCR, and its TCRdb copy is limited to in-frame clones, with some not included. V and J calls and clone size are given by that table; D and trimming were obtained from the DNA. The profile shows approximately 170,000 clones, about 80% of them singletons. The data originate from a study of blood T cell repertoires in COVID-19. In the study overall: Acute-phase and convalescent COVID-19 samples originated in the United States, Italy and Spain. The analysed material was cDNA or gDNA that came from T cells, B-cell-depleted T cells, or PBMCs.

The germline V and J ends were trimmed by 3 bases and 2 bases, with 12 bases remaining between them. The germline V gene encodes CDR1 SEHNR and CDR2 FQNEAQ (reference sequence). The CDR3 loop spans 15 amino acids. The TCR sequence derives from a man aged 70-80 years with active or convalescent COVID-19. V is TRBV7-9 and J is TRBJ2-3; D may be TRBD1 (6 bases). The sequenced material came from peripheral blood. This chain's CDR3 is CASSFWTADTDTQYF. In nucleotides, the CDR3 is TGTGCCAGCAGCTTTTGGACAGCGGACACAGATACGCAGTATTTT.